This T cell receptor (beta chain) derives from a study of CD4+ T cells in melanoma. TCRdb's table, derived via immunoSEQ multiplex PCR, lists solely in-frame clones and lacks some. The table has around 10,000 clones, approximately 61% seen once; the top ten hold less than 15%. Germline V gene data show CDR1 as KGHSH and CDR2 as LQKENI. The trim removed 2 bases at V and 3 bases at J, leaving 4 bases unmatched. This CDR3 spans 15 amino acids. The TCR was taken from a human donor with melanoma. The rearrangement links TRBV18 to TRBJ2-5; the match to TRBD2 covers 9 bases. Sequenced input: cells from a culture (not recorded whether cultured in vitro). The CDR3 coding sequence is TGTGCCAGCTCACCAGGCCAGCGGGGGGAAGAGACCCAGTACTTC. Residues: CASSPGQRGEETQYF.